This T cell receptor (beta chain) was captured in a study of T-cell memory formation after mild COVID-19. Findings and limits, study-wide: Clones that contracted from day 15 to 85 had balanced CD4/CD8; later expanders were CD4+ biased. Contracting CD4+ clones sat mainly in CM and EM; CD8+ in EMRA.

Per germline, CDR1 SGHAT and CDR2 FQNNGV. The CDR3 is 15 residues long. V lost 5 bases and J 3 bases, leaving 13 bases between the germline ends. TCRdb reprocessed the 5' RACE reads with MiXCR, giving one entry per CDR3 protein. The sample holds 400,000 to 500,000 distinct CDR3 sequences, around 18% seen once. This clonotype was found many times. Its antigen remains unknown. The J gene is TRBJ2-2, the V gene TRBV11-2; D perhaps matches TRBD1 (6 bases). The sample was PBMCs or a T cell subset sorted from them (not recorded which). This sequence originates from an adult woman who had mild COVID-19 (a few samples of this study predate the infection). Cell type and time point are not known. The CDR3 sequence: CASSTGTLYTGELFF. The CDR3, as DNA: TGTGCCAGCAGCACCGGGACACTGTACACCGGGGAGCTGTTTTTT.